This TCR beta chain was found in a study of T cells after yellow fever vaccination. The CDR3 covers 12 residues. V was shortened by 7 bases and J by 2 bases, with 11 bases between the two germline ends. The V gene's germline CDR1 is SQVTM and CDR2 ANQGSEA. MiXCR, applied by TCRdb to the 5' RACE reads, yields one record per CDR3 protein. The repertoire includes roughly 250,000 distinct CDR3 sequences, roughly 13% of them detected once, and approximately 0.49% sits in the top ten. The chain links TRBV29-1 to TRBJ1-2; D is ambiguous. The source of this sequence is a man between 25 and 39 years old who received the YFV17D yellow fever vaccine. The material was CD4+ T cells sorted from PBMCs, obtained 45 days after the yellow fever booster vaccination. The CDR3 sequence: CSGAETNYGYTF. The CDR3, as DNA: TGCAGCGGAGCGGAGACAAACTATGGCTACACCTTC.